The 10 T cell receptor beta chains below were found in one sample sequenced in a study of T cell responses to AZD1222 COVID-19 vaccine. TCRdb keeps only in-frame clones here, not all; method: immunoSEQ multiplex PCR. The sample lists about 150,000 clones; 80% to 95% were seen once. Sequencing used peripheral blood, obtained on day 0 of AZD1222 vaccination. The receptors originated from an adult in good health.

This chain uses TRBV9 with TRBJ2-7; 8 nucleotides align to TRBD2. The CDR3 totals 17 residues. The germline V gene encodes CDR1 SGDLS and CDR2 YYNGEE. J lost 1 base, V lost 0 bases, and 9 bases had no gene match. Here the CDR3 DNA reads TGTGCCAGCAGCGTAGCTAAGACCAGCGGGGGATCCTACGAGCAGTACTTC. Its translation is CASSVAKTSGGSYEQYF.

This clone has only a few counts. The rearrangement joins TRBV11-2 to TRBJ1-2; tentatively, D is TRBD1 (6 bases). Trimming removed 3 bases at V and 7 bases at J, with 6 bases between. Germline V gene lookup returns CDR1 SGHAT and CDR2 FQNNGV. The CDR3 has 11 residues. The CDR3 loop reads CASSFRGGYTF. For the CDR3, the DNA is TGTGCCAGCAGCTTCAGGGGTGGCTACACCTTC.

The chain recombines TRBV24-1 with TRBJ2-1, with 10 bases that match TRBD2. Germline values: CDR1 KGHDR, CDR2 SFDVKD. V lost 2 bases to trimming and J lost 9 bases; unmatched junction nucleotides: 6. The length of the CDR3 is 15 residues. The CDR3 nucleotides are TGTGCCACCAGTGATTCCGGGCTAGCGGGAGTTGAGCAGTTCTTC. Its protein is CATSDSGLAGVEQFF.

This clone was counted between two and nine times. J is TRBJ1-6 and V is TRBV5-1; D gene ambiguous. CDR3 size: 14 residues. Germline CDR1 reads SGHRS; CDR2 reads YFSETQ. Deletions cut 4 bases from V and 9 bases from J, with 14 bases between. The CDR3: CASSPGFEGSPLHF. The CDR3, as DNA: TGCGCCAGCAGCCCTGGCTTTGAGGGTTCACCCCTCCACTTT.

The chain joins TRBV7-2 to TRBJ1-3; D may be TRBD1 (6 bases). CDR3 length: 15 residues. V was cut by 5 bases and J by 3 bases, with 14 bases left in between. CDR1 and CDR2 from the germline V gene are SGHTA and FQGNSA. The CDR3 here is CASSDQGFGGNTIYF. The CDR3 DNA sequence: TGTGCCAGCAGCGATCAGGGGTTCGGTGGAAACACCATATATTTT.

The V gene is TRBV6-5, the J gene TRBJ1-5; 9 bases are a match to TRBD1. Germline CDR1 reads MNHEY; CDR2 reads SVGAGI. CDR3 length equals 15 residues. V trimming: 6 bases; J trimming: 4 bases; junction bases outside the gene matches: 7. The CDR3 bases are TGTGCCAGCAGGGGGGGACAGGGACAAAATCAGCCCCAGCATTTT. Amino acid sequence: CASRGGQGQNQPQHF.

The V and J genes are TRBV24-1 and TRBJ2-1; D is perhaps TRBD1 (6 bases). The CDR3 runs to 14 residues. The germline gives CDR1 KGHDR, CDR2 SFDVKD. Between the trimmed V and J ends, which lost 11 bases and 2 bases, there was a span of 15 bases. CDR3 bases: TGTGCCAACGTGCAGGGGTGCCCCTACAATGAGCAGTTCTTC. Translating it yields CANVQGCPYNEQFF.

This sequence joins TRBV28 and TRBJ1-3; D perhaps matches TRBD1 (6 bases). Looked up from germline, CDR1 is MDHEN and CDR2 is SYDVKM. Trimming took 6 bases from V and 4 from J, leaving 13 bases between them. The length of the CDR3 is 14 residues. CDR3 residues: CASRKQGAGNTIYF. In DNA form, the CDR3 reads TGTGCCAGCAGGAAACAGGGAGCAGGAAACACCATATATTTT.

The chain uses TRBV30 and TRBJ1-6, with D perhaps matching TRBD1 (5 bases). The germline V gene has CDR1 GTSNPN and CDR2 SVGIG (reference sequence). This CDR3 is built from 14 residues. Trimming took off 4 bases at V and 7 bases at J, with 14 bases between the two ends. The CDR3 DNA follows: TGTGCCTGGATGCAGGGACGGCCGAATTCACCCCTCCACTTT. Amino acid sequence: CAWMQGRPNSPLHF.

V is TRBV7-8 and J is TRBJ2-7, with D perhaps assigned TRBD1 or TRBD2 (5 bases each). V lost 1 base and J 0 bases, leaving 13 bases between the germline ends. This CDR3 is 16 amino acids long. Germline V gene data show CDR1 as SGHVS and CDR2 as FQNEAQ. The chain's CDR3 is CASSLEGTGFSYEQYF. CDR3 DNA sequence: TGTGCCAGCAGCTTAGAAGGGACCGGATTCTCCTACGAGCAGTACTTC.